These 29 T cell receptor beta chains came from one sample sequenced in a study of cytomegalovirus exposure and HLA in healthy donors. Both 60 Vbeta primers and 13 Jbeta primers went into the PCR. The data were produced by immunoSEQ multiplex PCR, yet TCRdb's version contains in-frame clones alone and is incomplete. Found here are about 160,000 clones, roughly 80% of them singletons; the top ten hold roughly 5%. Sample: PBMCs. All receptors come from a male donor in good health and CMV-seronegative.

This chain joins TRBV25-1 and TRBJ2-7; 9 bases are a match to TRBD1. The germline CDR1 and CDR2 sequences are MGHDK and SYGVNS. The CDR3 contains 13 residues. J was trimmed by 4 bases and V by 7 bases; bases with no gene match: 5. The CDR3 region is CASKGTGRYEQYF. The CDR3 DNA reads as TGTGCCAGCAAAGGGACAGGGAGGTACGAGCAGTACTTC.

This clone was seen only once. The rearrangement links TRBV30 to TRBJ2-1, with D unclear. The CDR3 is made up of 12 amino acids. Deletions cut 0 bases from V and 6 bases from J, with 6 bases between. Germline V lookup: CDR1 GTSNPN, CDR2 SVGIG (reference sequence). The CDR3 DNA follows: TGTGCCTGGAGTGTACAGACCAATGAGCAGTTCTTC. It is translated as CAWSVQTNEQFF.

This clone was seen only once. The rearrangement uses TRBV27 and TRBJ2-7; D is undetermined. Trimming removed 4 bases from V and 4 bases from J, with 14 bases in between. The CDR3 sequence is 14 residues long. The germline V gene encodes CDR1 MNHEY and CDR2 SMNVEV (reference sequence). The CDR3: CASSSSLTSYEQYF. The CDR3 region has the DNA TGTGCCAGCAGTTCCTCCCTTACATCTTACGAGCAGTACTTC.

V usage is TRBV2 and J usage is TRBJ1-5; D is possibly TRBD1 (6 bases). This CDR3 is 13 amino acids long. Between the trimmed V and J ends, which lost 5 bases and 5 bases, there was a span of 10 bases. Germline CDR1 reads SNHLY; CDR2 reads FYNNEI. This CDR3 reads CASSQQGYQPQHF. The CDR3 nucleotides read TGTGCCAGCAGTCAACAGGGTTATCAGCCCCAGCATTTT.

The gene calls are TRBV15 and TRBJ1-6, with a weak D call TRBD1 (6 bases). V lost 0 bases to trimming and J lost 3 bases, with 15 bases between them. CDR1 is LNHNV, CDR2 YYDKDF, per germline (reference sequence). The CDR3 length is 18 residues. The CDR3 bases are TGTGCCACCAGCAGAGACCGGACAGCCAGGGGCTATAATTCACCCCTCCACTTT. Residues: CATSRDRTARGYNSPLHF.

This chain joins TRBV19 and TRBJ2-7; TRBD1 agrees at 9 bases. Trimming cost V 5 bases and J 5 bases; bases outside gene matches: 10. Germline CDR1 reads LNHDA; CDR2 reads SQIVND (reference sequence). The CDR3 is 15 residues long. CDR3 DNA sequence: TGTGCCAGTAGTGTTGGACAGGGGATGGGCAACGAGCAGTACTTC. Protein sequence: CASSVGQGMGNEQYF.

The rearrangement uses TRBV7-3 and TRBJ2-3; TRBD2 agrees at 7 bases. V shed 3 bases, J shed 5 bases, and the junction held 5 bases outside the gene matches. Germline V gene sequence: CDR1 SGHTA, CDR2 FQGTGA. CDR3 length: 14 amino acids. CDR3 nucleotide sequence: TGTGCCAGCAGCTTCAGGACTAGGGGAGATACGCAGTATTTT. Residues: CASSFRTRGDTQYF.

The chain has TRBV28 and TRBJ2-7, with 7 bases matching TRBD2. The CDR3 has 16 amino acids. The junction had 12 bases not matched to a gene; V was cut back by 6 bases and J by 1 base. CDR1 is MDHEN and CDR2 is SYDVKM in the germline V gene. The CDR3 DNA is TGTGCCAGCAGCCTTACCGGGGGGAGTTTGTCCTACGAGCAGTACTTC. This gives the protein CASSLTGGSLSYEQYF. Complete variable domain (other parts from reference TRBV28 and TRBJ2-7): DVKVTQSSRYLVKRTGEKVFLECVQDMDHENMFWYRQDPGLGLRLIYFSYDVKMKEKGDIPEGYSVSREKKERFSLILESASTNQTSMYLCASSLTGGSLSYEQYFGPGTRLTVT.

This sequence joins TRBV2 and TRBJ1-1; tentatively, D is TRBD1 (6 bases). Germline V gives CDR1 SNHLY, CDR2 FYNNEI. This CDR3 is 15 amino acids long. The V end was cut by 6 bases, the J end by 4 bases, with 18 bases between. The CDR3 DNA reads as TGTGCCAGCAGAGACCCACAGGGAGTTGGCACTGAAGCTTTCTTT. Translation: CASRDPQGVGTEAFF.

The chain combines TRBV9 with TRBJ2-7; 10 nucleotides match TRBD1. V lost 0 bases, J lost 1 base, and 4 bases stayed unmatched. This CDR3 has 16 residues. Germline V CDR1 and CDR2: SGDLS, YYNGEE. CDR3 protein: CASSVEDRGASYEQYF. The DNA for the CDR3 is TGTGCCAGCAGCGTAGAGGACAGGGGGGCATCCTACGAGCAGTACTTC.

The J gene is TRBJ1-3, the V gene TRBV7-9, with D unclear. Trimming left V 3 bases short and J 0 bases short, with 9 bases between. CDR1 is SEHNR and CDR2 is FQNEAQ in the germline V gene (reference sequence). This CDR3 is built from 15 residues. CDR3 sequence (DNA): TGTGCCAGCAGCTTCGGGGTCCACTCTGGAAACACCATATATTTT. Its translation is CASSFGVHSGNTIYF.

In the case of this clone: One end of the junction is discordant with germline, which a read error may explain. This chain links TRBV14 with TRBJ2-7; tentatively, D is TRBD2 (7 bases). The CDR3 is 14 residues long. CDR1 is SGHDN and CDR2 is FVKESK in the germline V gene. For the CDR3, the DNA is TGTGCCAGCAGCTGGCGGGGGCCCTCCCACGAGCAGTACTTC. Translating gives CASSWRGPSHEQYF.

This rearrangement joins TRBV7-9 to TRBJ2-1, with 11 positions matching TRBD2. The junction had 4 bases not matched to a gene; V was cut back by 5 bases and J by 4 bases. Looked up from germline, CDR1 is SEHNR and CDR2 is FQNEAQ (reference sequence). The CDR3 loop spans 15 amino acids. The CDR3: CASSPGLAGYNEQFF. The CDR3 DNA follows: TGTGCCAGCAGCCCAGGACTAGCGGGTTACAATGAGCAGTTCTTC.

The chain recombines TRBV5-1 with TRBJ1-5; D uncertain. The CDR3 runs 14 residues. Trimming took off 4 bases at V and 3 bases at J, with 11 bases between the two ends. Germline loops: CDR1 SGHRS, CDR2 YFSETQ. In nucleotides, the CDR3 is TGCGCCAGCAGCGTGGACTCCCCCAATCAGCCCCAGCATTTT. Residues: CASSVDSPNQPQHF. Complete variable domain (other parts from reference TRBV5-1 and TRBJ1-5): KAGVTQTPRYLIKTRGQQVTLSCSPISGHRSVSWYQQTPGQGLQFLFEYFSETQRNKGNFPGRFSGRQFSNSRSEMNVSTLELGDSALYLCASSVDSPNQPQHFGDGTRLSIL.

The chain employs TRBV6-5 and TRBJ2-7, with D perhaps TRBD1 (6 bases). The germline gives CDR1 MNHEY, CDR2 SVGAGI. V lost 6 bases, J lost 4 bases, and 13 bases lay in between. The CDR3 contains 13 residues. In DNA form, the CDR3 reads TGTGCCAGCAGCGACAGGCTAAGGTACGAGCAGTACTTC. It is translated as CASSDRLRYEQYF.

This chain joins TRBV11-3 and TRBJ1-1, with a possible D match to TRBD1 (5 bases). Germline values: CDR1 SGHNT, CDR2 YENEEA. This CDR3 has 13 residues. Trimming removed 5 bases from V and 10 bases from J, with 17 bases in between. The CDR3 DNA is TGTGCCAGCAGCCTCCGCTCTGGGGGGGTAGCTTTCTTT. It specifies CASSLRSGGVAFF. Variable domain in full (rest from reference TRBV11-3 and TRBJ1-1): EAGVVQSPRYKIIEKKQPVAFWCNPISGHNTLYWYLQNLGQGPELLIRYENEEAVDDSQLPKDRFSAERLKGVDSTLKIQPAELGDSAVYLCASSLRSGGVAFFGQGTRLTVV.

The CDR3 region is CASRQGLENNEQFF. In nucleotides, the CDR3 is TGTGCCAGCAGACAAGGACTAGAGAACAATGAGCAGTTCTTC. V is TRBV7-3 and J is TRBJ2-1; 7 positions agree with TRBD2. V gave up 6 bases and J gave up 5 bases; unmatched junction bases: 7. The germline V gene has CDR1 SGHTA and CDR2 FQGTGA. The CDR3 runs to 14 residues.

As concerns this clone: One junction end does not reproduce the germline sequence, and a read error may be involved. This rearrangement joins TRBV6-1 to TRBJ2-5; 7 bases map to TRBD2. The J call may be faulty, since TRBJ2-7 better matches the DNA end. This CDR3 region has 15 residues. Germline V lookup: CDR1 MNHNS, CDR2 SASEGT. The chain's CDR3 is CASSEGTSDTYEQYF. The DNA for the CDR3 is TGTGCCAGCAGCGAAGGCACTAGCGATACCTACGAGCAGTACTTC.

The chain recombines TRBV7-8 with TRBJ1-2; D is undetermined. CDR3 length: 13 residues. Germline assignment: CDR1 SGHVS and CDR2 FQNEAQ. V gave up 8 bases and J gave up 0 bases, with 10 bases separating them. CDR3 sequence: CASSSKANYGYTF. CDR3 nucleotide sequence: TGTGCCAGCTCTTCTAAAGCTAACTATGGCTACACCTTC.

J is TRBJ1-5 and V is TRBV2; D is possibly TRBD1 (5 bases). Trimming took off 1 base at V and 1 base at J, with 8 bases between the two ends. The germline gives CDR1 SNHLY, CDR2 FYNNEI. This CDR3 has 15 residues. The CDR3 nucleotides read TGTGCCAGCAGTGAAGAAAGGGGAAGCAATCAGCCCCAGCATTTT. It specifies CASSEERGSNQPQHF. The full variable domain, completed using reference TRBV2 and TRBJ1-5, is EPEVTQTPSHQVTQMGQEVILRCVPISNHLYFYWYRQILGQKVEFLVSFYNNEISEKSEIFDDQFSVERPDGSNFTLKIRSTKLEDSAMYFCASSEERGSNQPQHFGDGTRLSIL.

This chain connects TRBV27 to TRBJ2-7; a possible D gene is TRBD1 (6 bases). Trimming left V 3 bases short and J 5 bases short, with 14 bases between. The germline gives CDR1 MNHEY, CDR2 SMNVEV (reference sequence). The CDR3 has 14 amino acids. The CDR3 DNA reads as TGTGCCAGCAGTTTTTTCGGACAGATCAACGAGCAGTACTTC. Translating it yields CASSFFGQINEQYF.

This clone came up a few times. The chain joins TRBV16 to TRBJ1-2; no firm D call. The CDR3 loop spans 11 amino acids. The ends were cut back, 2 bases at V and 7 bases at J, with 5 bases in the middle. Germline CDR1 is KGHSY and CDR2 is FQNENV. The CDR3 protein is CASSQVLGYTF. The CDR3 bases are TGTGCCAGCAGCCAAGTTCTTGGCTACACCTTC.

V and J are TRBV6-5 and TRBJ1-2, with a weak D call TRBD1 (6 bases). The CDR3 spans 14 residues. V was pared by 2 bases and J by 8 bases, with 15 bases between. Germline CDR1 is MNHEY and CDR2 is SVGAGI. The CDR3 DNA reads TGTGCCAGCAGTTACACCGATGGGGGCAGCGGCTACACCTTC. The encoded protein is CASSYTDGGSGYTF.

The CDR3 spells CASSIAGGLYEQYF. For the CDR3, the DNA is TGTGCCAGCAGTATAGCGGGAGGGCTATACGAGCAGTACTTC. This chain connects TRBV27 to TRBJ2-7, with 11 bases matching TRBD2. V gave up 5 bases and J gave up 4 bases; unmatched junction bases: 4. From germline, CDR1 is MNHEY and CDR2 SMNVEV (reference sequence). The CDR3 has 14 residues.

The chain joins TRBV7-8 to TRBJ1-6; D perhaps matches TRBD1 (6 bases). Germline lookup yields CDR1 SGHVS and CDR2 FQNEAQ. V dropped 5 bases and J dropped 6 bases, with 14 bases sitting between them. The CDR3 consists of 15 residues. The CDR3 sequence is CASSPPGTRNSPLHF. In DNA, the CDR3 is TGTGCCAGCAGCCCGCCCGGGACACGTAATTCACCCCTCCACTTT.

By sample fraction, this clone is medium-sized (0.01 to 0.1%). The rearrangement links TRBV19 to TRBJ2-1; a possible D gene is TRBD2 (6 bases). Germline CDR1 and CDR2: LNHDA and SQIVND (reference sequence). Trimming removed 2 bases from V and 3 bases from J, with 11 bases in between. The CDR3 is 15 amino acids. The CDR3 nucleotides are TGTGCCAGTAGTATAATGAGACTAGGCTACAATGAGCAGTTCTTC. Amino acid sequence: CASSIMRLGYNEQFF.

The chain links TRBV21-1 to TRBJ1-5; TRBD1 is taken as the D call from the table, unchecked against the DNA. TRBV21-1 is listed as a pseudogene. The CDR3 sequence is 20 residues long. The CDR3 protein is CASSKVPPGQGWITNQPQHF. The CDR3 nucleotides are TGTGCCAGCAGCAAAGTGCCCCCGGGACAGGGGTGGATTACCAATCAGCCCCAGCATTTT.

The chain links TRBV7-9 to TRBJ1-5; TRBD1 matches 8 bases. Germline CDR1 is SEHNR and CDR2 is FQNEAQ (reference sequence). V lost 6 bases and J lost 4; bases outside the gene matches: 2. The CDR3 runs 13 residues. Here the CDR3 reads CASRGTGNQPQHF. The CDR3 DNA is TGTGCCAGCAGGGGGACAGGAAATCAGCCCCAGCATTTT.

This clone has just a few counts. The chain has TRBV19 and TRBJ2-7, with D possibly being TRBD2 (5 bases). Germline V lookup: CDR1 LNHDA, CDR2 SQIVND (reference sequence). The ends were cut back, 4 bases at V and 0 bases at J, with 10 bases in the middle. CDR3 length: 14 amino acids. This chain's CDR3 is CASSTPGISYEQYF. Here the CDR3 DNA reads TGTGCCAGTAGTACGCCCGGGATCTCCTACGAGCAGTACTTC. Full variable domain (missing parts from reference TRBV19 and TRBJ2-7): DGGITQSPKYLFRKEGQNVTLSCEQNLNHDAMYWYRQDPGQGLRLIYYSQIVNDFQKGDIAEGYSVSREKKESFPLTVTSAQKNPTAFYLCASSTPGISYEQYFGPGTRLTVT.